This T cell receptor beta chain was documented in a study of radiotherapy plus CTLA-4 blockade in lung cancer. Across the whole study: Across the patients, objective responses occurred in approximately 18%, and disease control in approximately 30%. Overall study findings and caveats: Alongside interferon-beta, early blood T cell clone dynamics were reportedly the best predictor of response.

Ipilimumab CTLA-4 blockade and focal radiation were given to patients with chemo-refractory metastatic non-small-cell lung cancer. A few counts support this clone. Its specificity is unknown. CDR3 size: 12 residues. Germline V lookup: CDR1 MDHEN, CDR2 SYDVKM. Trimming left V 7 bases short and J 8 bases short, with 14 bases between. Profiling relied on immunoSEQ multiplex PCR, and the TCRdb table lists in-frame clones only, not all of them. The sample records more than 90,000 clones, 80% to 85% being singletons. V gene TRBV28 combines with J gene TRBJ1-1; D remains ambiguous. The sequencing used peripheral blood, collected from a patient treated with radiotherapy plus ipilimumab. This sequence originates from a human donor with non-small cell lung cancer that progressed on radiotherapy plus ipilimumab. CDR3 bases: TGTGCCAGCAACCTCCTAGGGAGAGAAGCTTTCTTT. Its protein is CASNLLGREAFF.